These T cell receptor beta chains were read from a single sample in a study of OX40 agonist ivuxolimab in advanced cancers. The table came from immunoSEQ multiplex PCR; TCRdb's copy has only in-frame clones and leaves some out. The repertoire includes about 28,000 clones, about 86% of them detected once, and roughly 31% sits in the top ten. Sequences were derived from CD4+ or CD8+ T cells sorted from blood, sampled in a trial of the OX40 agonist ivuxolimab. The receptors come from an adult with an advanced solid tumor such as melanoma, head and neck, liver or kidney cancer. Both conserved end residues are part of each CDR3. A D gene is named only where the DNA matches it firmly. Size is omitted from some rows. Given values are once, few, many or a class for expanded clones.

D gene	clone size	V gene	J gene	CDR3 DNA	CDR3 protein
NA	once	TRBV29-1	TRBJ1-2	TGCAGCGTTGACGCAGGAATTTTGCATGGCTACACCTTC	CSVDAGILHGYTF
TRBD2	once	TRBV30	TRBJ2-1	TGTGCCTGGACTATAGCGGGGGGGCCCCGCGTCTCCAGCGAGCAGTTCTTC	CAWTIAGGPRVSSEQFF
TRBD2	once	TRBV7-9	TRBJ2-2	TGTGCCAGCAGCCCTACTACGGGCGGGGGGTCCAAGATGGAGCTGTTTTTT	CASSPTTGGGSKMELFF
NA	NA	TRBV13	TRBJ2-7	TGTGCCAGCAGCTCTAGTTTCTACTACGAGCAGTACTTC	CASSSSFYYEQYF
TRBD1	NA	TRBV4-1	TRBJ1-5	TGCGCCAGCAGACAGGGGAGCGGGCAGCCCCAGCATTTT	CASRQGSGQPQHF
TRBD1	NA	TRBV13	TRBJ1-3	TGTGCCAGCAGCTCAGGTACTGACAGGGGGCCTGGAAACACCATATATTTT	CASSSGTDRGPGNTIYF
NA	once	TRBV5-1	TRBJ2-7	TGCGCCAGCAGCTTGGGGGCGACCAACTCCTACGAGCAGTACTTC	CASSLGATNSYEQYF
NA	NA	TRBV27	TRBJ1-5	TGTGCCAGCAGTCCCGGACAGACACTAGCCAATCAGCCCCAGCATTTT	CASSPGQTLANQPQHF
TRBD1	NA	TRBV5-6	TRBJ2-7	TGTGCCAGCAGCCCTGAAATACAGGGGGCGGCTTACGAGCAGTACTTC	CASSPEIQGAAYEQYF
TRBD1	NA	TRBV29-1	TRBJ2-2	TGCAGCGCCAGGACAGGGGACACCGGGGAGCTGTTTTTT	CSARTGDTGELFF
NA	NA	TRBV7-2	TRBJ1-1	TGTGCCAGCAGCTCCCAAGGGATGATGAACACTGAAGCTTTCTTT	CASSSQGMMNTEAFF
TRBD1	NA	TRBV7-9	TRBJ2-7	TGTGCCAGCAGTCCCCCGGGGGACAGGGGGGACTACGAGCAGTACTTC	CASSPPGDRGDYEQYF
NA	NA	TRBV27	TRBJ2-7	TGTGCCAGCTTCAGTAGCTCCTACGAGCAGTACTTC	CASFSSSYEQYF
NA	NA	TRBV25-1	TRBJ2-5	TGTGCCAGCAGTGAAGCAGGGTGGGAGACCCAGTACTTC	CASSEAGWETQYF
NA	NA	TRBV4-1	TRBJ1-5	TGCGCCAGCAGCCAACGTTCCGGGACCAGCAATCAGCCCCAGCATTTT	CASSQRSGTSNQPQHF
NA	NA	TRBV29-1	TRBJ2-1	TGCAGCGTTGAGTGGGTAGGCGTGTCGGACAATGAGCAGTTCTTC	CSVEWVGVSDNEQFF
NA	NA	TRBV4-1	TRBJ2-7	TGCGCCAGCAGCCAAGGGGAGGAAACCTACGAGCAGTACTTC	CASSQGEETYEQYF
TRBD2	once	TRBV11-2	TRBJ2-7	TGTGCCAGCAGCATAGCTCGGACTAGCAACTACGAGCAGTACTTC	CASSIARTSNYEQYF
TRBD2	NA	TRBV6-1	TRBJ2-7	TGTGCCAGCAGTGAAGGGACTAGCGGGGAGGAGGCCTACGAGCAGTACTTC	CASSEGTSGEEAYEQYF
TRBD2	NA	TRBV7-9	TRBJ2-1	TGTGCCAGCAGCTCCGGGACTAGCCTATACAATGAGCAGTTCTTC	CASSSGTSLYNEQFF
NA	NA	TRBV25-1	TRBJ2-7	TGTGCCAGCAGTGGGCTTGGCGGGGGCCAGAAAAAATACTACGAGCAGTACTTC	CASSGLGGGQKKYYEQYF
NA	NA	TRBV27	TRBJ2-3	TGTGCCAGCAGTCAGTTGATGGGGGGCACAGATACGCAGTATTTT	CASSQLMGGTDTQYF
NA	NA	TRBV28	TRBJ2-7	TGTGCCAGCAGTTTCCCGTCATGGGCAGGCGGTGGGGACGAGCAGTACTTC	CASSFPSWAGGGDEQYF
TRBD2	NA	TRBV7-8	TRBJ2-1	TGTGCCAGCCGAAATATTAACGGGGGGGCCCTTATCCACAATGAGCAGTTCTTC	CASRNINGGALIHNEQFF
NA	NA	TRBV19	TRBJ1-5	TGTGCCAGTAGACCGACAGTAAATAGCAATCAGCCCCAGCATTTT	CASRPTVNSNQPQHF
NA	NA	TRBV5-1	TRBJ1-1	TGCGCCAGCAGCTTGGGTTTAGTATTCGATTTCGACACTGAAGCTTTCTTT	CASSLGLVFDFDTEAFF
NA	NA	TRBV20-1	TRBJ2-1	TGCAGTGCTAGATTTGTAAATGAGCAGTTCTTC	CSARFVNEQFF
NA	NA	TRBV5-8	TRBJ2-1	TGTGCCAGCAGCCCCGACGGAGGTTGGAATGAGCAGTTCTTC	CASSPDGGWNEQFF
TRBD1	NA	TRBV7-6	TRBJ1-2	TGTGCCAGCAGCTTGGGACAGATTTACACCTTC	CASSLGQIYTF
NA	NA	TRBV11-2	TRBJ2-1	TGTGCCAGCAGCTTCATCGGGACTGCTAATGAGCAGTTCTTC	CASSFIGTANEQFF
TRBD1	NA	TRBV6-6	TRBJ1-1	TGTGCCAGCAGTTTGGGACAGGCGCCAGAAGCTTTCTTT	CASSLGQAPEAFF
NA	NA	TRBV27	TRBJ2-7	TGTGCCAGCAGTGGTACGGGAATTACCTACGAGCAGTACTTC	CASSGTGITYEQYF
NA	NA	TRBV7-8	TRBJ2-1	TGTGCCAGCAGCTTACGGACACACAATGAGCAGTTCTTC	CASSLRTHNEQFF
TRBD1	NA	TRBV9	TRBJ2-7	TGTGCCAGCAGCCCCCCCGGGACAGGGCACTACGAGCAGTACTTC	CASSPPGTGHYEQYF
NA	NA	TRBV7-9	TRBJ2-7	TGTGCCAGCAGCAGCAATCATCCGAGCTCCTACGAGCAGTACTTC	CASSSNHPSSYEQYF
NA	NA	TRBV16	TRBJ1-2	TGTGCCAGCAGCCAAGTGCCAGCCCCCCAGGCGGGCTACACCTTC	CASSQVPAPQAGYTF
NA	NA	TRBV7-9	TRBJ1-1	TGTGCCAGCCGGAGGAACACTGAAGCTTTCTTT	CASRRNTEAFF
TRBD1	NA	TRBV5-4	TRBJ1-1	TGTGCCAGCAGCTTGCCACAGGGGGGAGAGACTGAAGCTTTCTTT	CASSLPQGGETEAFF
NA	NA	TRBV4-1	TRBJ2-7	TGCGCCAGCAGCCAAGAACCGGATCCCCTACGGGAGCAGTACTTC	CASSQEPDPLREQYF
TRBD1	NA	TRBV2	TRBJ1-4	TGTGCCAGCAGTGAAAATCCGGGACAGTATAATGAAAAACTGTTTTTT	CASSENPGQYNEKLFF
NA	NA	TRBV18	TRBJ2-7	TGTGCCAGCTCACCGGGGTCGGCCAACGAGCAGTACTTC	CASSPGSANEQYF
TRBD1	NA	TRBV5-1	TRBJ1-1	TGCGCCAGCAGCCGGTGGACAGGGGATGAAGCTTTCTTT	CASSRWTGDEAFF
NA	NA	TRBV7-9	TRBJ2-5	TGTGCCAGTCATTTCGACGGCAGAGAGACCCAGTACTTC	CASHFDGRETQYF
NA	NA	TRBV7-9	TRBJ2-7	TGTGCCAGCATTCATCCACTGTCCCCATCCTACGAGCAGTACTTC	CASIHPLSPSYEQYF
TRBD1	once	TRBV29-1	TRBJ2-7	TGCAGCGTGGGGACAGGGAGTTCCTACGAGCAGTACTTC	CSVGTGSSYEQYF
TRBD1	NA	TRBV7-2	TRBJ2-6	TGTGCCAGCAGCTTGGGACAGTGGAGCTCTGGGGCCAACGTCCTGACTTTC	CASSLGQWSSGANVLTF
NA	NA	TRBV6-1	TRBJ2-1	TGTGCCAGCAGTGAAGCACCCTCCCGGGACTGGTTCTACAATGAGCAGTTCTTC	CASSEAPSRDWFYNEQFF
NA	NA	TRBV15	TRBJ2-7	TGTGCCACCAGCAGAGATGGGGAAAGAGAGCAGTACTTC	CATSRDGEREQYF
TRBD2	NA	TRBV6-4	TRBJ2-3	TGTGCCAGCAGTGGACTAGCGGGGGGCACAGATACGCAGTATTTT	CASSGLAGGTDTQYF
NA	few	TRBV19	TRBJ2-3	TGTGCCAGTAGTTGGAAAGATACGCAGTATTTT	CASSWKDTQYF
NA	once	TRBV19	TRBJ1-1	TGTGCCAGTACCGCCCTACAGGGGAACACTGAAGCTTTCTTT	CASTALQGNTEAFF
TRBD2	NA	TRBV2	TRBJ2-5	TGTGCCAGCAGTGAATCTAGCGGGGTGAGGGAGACCCAGTACTTC	CASSESSGVRETQYF
TRBD1	NA	TRBV2	TRBJ1-2	TGTGCCAGCAGTGAAGCGTTCCCCGGGACAGCCGTCCATGGCTACACCTTC	CASSEAFPGTAVHGYTF
TRBD1	few	TRBV5-6	TRBJ1-2	TGTGCCAGCAGCTTTCCGCCGCCAGGGGGTAACCGGTATGGCTACACCTTC	CASSFPPPGGNRYGYTF